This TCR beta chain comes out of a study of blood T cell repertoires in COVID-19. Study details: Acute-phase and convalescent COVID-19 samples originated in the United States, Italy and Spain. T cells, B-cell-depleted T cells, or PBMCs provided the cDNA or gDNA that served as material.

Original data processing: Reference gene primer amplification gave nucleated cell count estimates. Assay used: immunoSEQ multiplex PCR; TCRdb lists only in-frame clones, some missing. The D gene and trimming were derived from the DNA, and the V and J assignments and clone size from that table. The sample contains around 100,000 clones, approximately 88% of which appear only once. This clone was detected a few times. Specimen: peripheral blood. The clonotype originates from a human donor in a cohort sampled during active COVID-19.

CDR3 in amino acids: CATSRDRSRNTGELFF. In DNA form, the CDR3 reads TGTGCCACCAGCAGAGATAGGAGTAGAAACACCGGGGAGCTGTTTTTT. The V call is TRBV15, the J call TRBJ2-2; D call uncertain. V was trimmed by 0 bases and J by 2 bases, leaving 10 bases between them. The germline gives CDR1 LNHNV, CDR2 YYDKDF (reference sequence). The CDR3 is made up of 16 amino acids.